This TCR beta chain was identified in a study of identical twins. Regarding the study as a whole: Donors were not followed over many years; analysis was cross-sectional. Abundant beta clonotypes from cord blood bore fewer insertions; memory repertoires lacked this pattern.

The CDR3 runs to 16 residues. Germline V gene data show CDR1 as SEHNR and CDR2 as FQNEAQ (reference sequence). The V gene lost 5 bases and the J gene lost 2 bases, with 18 bases spanning the gap. As concerns this clonotype: Its antigen is unknown.

The cDNA had a unique molecular identifier and a template-switch universal primer site. MiXCR, run by TCRdb on the 5' RACE reads, gives a single entry per CDR3 protein. The top ten hold approximately 1.6% of the sample, which has about 690,000 distinct CDR3 sequences, 5.5% to 6.5% seen once. The chain employs TRBV7-9 and TRBJ2-5; maybe TRBD2 (5 bases). Sequencing was done on a sample of naive T cells sorted from blood. This sequence originates from a man between 18 and 35 years old in good health. CDR3: CASSPMVLGSQETQYF. CDR3 nucleotide sequence: TGTGCCAGCAGCCCAATGGTCTTGGGGAGTCAAGAGACCCAGTACTTC.